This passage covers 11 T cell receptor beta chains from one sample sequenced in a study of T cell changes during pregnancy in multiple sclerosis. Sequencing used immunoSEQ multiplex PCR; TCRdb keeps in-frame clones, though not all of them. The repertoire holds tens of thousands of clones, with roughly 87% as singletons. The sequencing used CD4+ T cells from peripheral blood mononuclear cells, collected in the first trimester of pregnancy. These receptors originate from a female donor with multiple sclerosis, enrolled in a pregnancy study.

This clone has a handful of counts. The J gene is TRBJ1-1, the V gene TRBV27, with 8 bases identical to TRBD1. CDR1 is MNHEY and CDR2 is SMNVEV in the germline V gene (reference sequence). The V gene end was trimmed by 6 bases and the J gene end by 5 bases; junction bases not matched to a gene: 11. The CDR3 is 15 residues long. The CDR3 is CASRADRGGETEAFF. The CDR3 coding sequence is TGTGCCAGCAGAGCCGACAGGGGAGGAGAAACTGAAGCTTTCTTT.

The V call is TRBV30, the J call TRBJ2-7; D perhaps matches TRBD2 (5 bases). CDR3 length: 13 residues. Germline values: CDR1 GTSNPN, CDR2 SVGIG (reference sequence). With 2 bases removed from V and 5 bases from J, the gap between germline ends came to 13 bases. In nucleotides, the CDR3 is TGTGCCTGGAGTCTTAGGAGGCGGGACGAGCAGTACTTC. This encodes CAWSLRRRDEQYF.

CDR3 in DNA: TGCGCCAGCAGTGTAGAGGGGACAGGCAATGAAAAACTGTTTTTT. Translating it yields CASSVEGTGNEKLFF. V usage is TRBV10-2 and J usage is TRBJ1-4; 8 nucleotides match TRBD1. The CDR3 totals 15 residues. The V gene end was trimmed by 4 bases and the J gene end by 5 bases; junction bases not matched to a gene: 6. Per the germline V gene, CDR1 is WSHSY and CDR2 is SAAADI.

CDR3 bases: TGTGCCAGCAGCCAAGAACCTTCCGGGACAGGGATGGGGGGCTACACCTTC. Amino acids: CASSQEPSGTGMGGYTF. The chain employs TRBV4-2 and TRBJ1-2; the match to TRBD1 covers 9 bases. V trimming: 0 bases; J trimming: 8 bases; junction bases outside the gene matches: 13. The germline CDR1 and CDR2 sequences are LGHNA and YNFKEQ. The CDR3 has 17 residues.

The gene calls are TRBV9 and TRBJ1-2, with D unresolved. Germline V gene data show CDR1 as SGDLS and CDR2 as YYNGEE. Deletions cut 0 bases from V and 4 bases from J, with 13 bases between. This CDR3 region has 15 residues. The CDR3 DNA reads TGTGCCAGCAGCGTAGCGCCTCAGTTTCCCTATGGCTACACCTTC. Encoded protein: CASSVAPQFPYGYTF.

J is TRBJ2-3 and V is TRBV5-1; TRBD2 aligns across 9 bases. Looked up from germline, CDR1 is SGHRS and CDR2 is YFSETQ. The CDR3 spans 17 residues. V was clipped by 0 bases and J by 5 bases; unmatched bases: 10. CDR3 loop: CASSLGRASGAGDTQYF. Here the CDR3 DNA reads TGCGCCAGCAGCTTGGGGAGGGCTAGCGGGGCAGGAGATACGCAGTATTTT.

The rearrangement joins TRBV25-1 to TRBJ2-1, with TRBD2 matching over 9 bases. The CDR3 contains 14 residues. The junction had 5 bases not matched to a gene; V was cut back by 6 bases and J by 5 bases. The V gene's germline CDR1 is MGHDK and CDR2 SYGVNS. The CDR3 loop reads CASRASGTNNEQFF. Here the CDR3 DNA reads TGTGCCAGCAGGGCTAGCGGGACCAACAATGAGCAGTTCTTC.

DNA for the CDR3: TGTGCCAGCAGTGACGACATCAAGCAGTACTTC. Amino acids: CASSDDIKQYF. V usage is TRBV2 and J usage is TRBJ2-7, with unresolved D. Trimming pared 3 bases from V and 8 bases from J, leaving 8 bases between. The CDR3 covers 11 residues. Germline assignment: CDR1 SNHLY and CDR2 FYNNEI.

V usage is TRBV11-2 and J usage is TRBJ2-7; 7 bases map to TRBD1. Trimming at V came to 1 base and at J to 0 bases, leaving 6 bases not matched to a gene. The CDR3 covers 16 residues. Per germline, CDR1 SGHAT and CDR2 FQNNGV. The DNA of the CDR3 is TGTGCCAGCAGCTTAGCAAGGGGGCCTCACTCCTACGAGCAGTACTTC. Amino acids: CASSLARGPHSYEQYF.

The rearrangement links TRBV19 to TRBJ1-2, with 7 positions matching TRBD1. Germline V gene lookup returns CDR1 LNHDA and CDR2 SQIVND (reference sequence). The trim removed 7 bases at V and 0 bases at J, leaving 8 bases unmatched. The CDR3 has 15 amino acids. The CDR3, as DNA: TGTGCCAGTACTGCGGACAGGTCAGCTAACTATGGCTACACCTTC. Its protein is CASTADRSANYGYTF.

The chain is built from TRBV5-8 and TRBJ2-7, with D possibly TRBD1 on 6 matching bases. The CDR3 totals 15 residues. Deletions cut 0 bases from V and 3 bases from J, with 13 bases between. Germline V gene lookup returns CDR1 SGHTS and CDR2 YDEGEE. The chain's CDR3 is CASSLGPRGNYEQYF. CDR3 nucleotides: TGTGCCAGCAGCTTGGGACCCAGGGGAAACTACGAGCAGTACTTC.